This record covers a single T cell receptor (beta chain). This clone has a handful of counts. Its recognized antigen is unknown. The sample holds no much larger clone one base away, and base qualities are not on file. A single peripheral blood draw of 95 to 150 mL on average was collected from each donor into heparinised tubes. Naive, central memory, regulatory and stem cell-like memory CD4+ T cells were sorted on a BD FACSAria II using a panel including CD45RO, CCR7, CD25, CD127, CD95 and CD27. A purity above 95% was achieved for all sorted populations. PBMCs were isolated immediately by Lymphoprep density gradient centrifugation and stained directly without culture. So that batch effects would be minimized, each experiment stained and sorted samples in pairs, pairing one healthy donor with one patient. Based on the germline V gene, the CDR1 and CDR2 sequences are SGHTA and FQGTGA. The CDR3 spans 14 residues, from the cysteine through the phenylalanine. The CDR3 DNA has 42 bases and is translated from base 1. The junction shows trimming of 1 base on V and 1 base on J, plus 7 bases between the germline ends.

This specimen belongs to a study of beta chain features in type 1 diabetes (dated by TCRdb to the late 2010s). The study in broad terms: Mean age, gender distribution, total cell number and subset yield did not differ between patients and healthy donors. The study compared the TCRB repertoires of sorted circulating CD4+ T cell subsets in recently diagnosed type 1 diabetes patients with those in matched healthy donors. A total of approximately 99,000,000 sorted cells were examined across all samples, and RNA yield correlated strongly with the number of cells per subset. Regulatory and stem cell-like memory subsets were obtained from only 8 patients and about 8 healthy donors, while naive and central memory subsets were obtained from all 30 or so donors. Broad study findings and their caveats: Because cDNA rather than genomic DNA was sequenced, highly expressing activated cells could have been over-represented, although no difference in activation and CD3 levels was found between groups. Type 1 diabetes patients showed a moderate but significant shortening of TCRB CDR3 length in all four CD4+ subsets. Patients with type 1 diabetes made fewer insertions and deleted more nucleotides at VDJ recombination sites, implying thymic rearrangement abnormalities. PCR may preferentially amplify shorter templates, but because patient and control samples were amplified and corrected together, any resulting skew would affect both groups equally. Because small numbers of individuals were included in the HLA sub-analyses, any influence of HLA type on TCRB rearrangement was left unresolved. Naive, central memory and regulatory TCRB repertoires appeared more similar among patients than among healthy donors.

The entire amount of isolated RNA was reverse transcribed using the High Capacity cDNA Reverse Transcription Kit, so the sequenced TCRB transcripts were expressed ones. Naive, central memory and regulatory T cell samples underwent deep immunoSEQ sequencing, averaging around 4 million total reads per sample. Sorted cells were lysed in RLT buffer, and RNA was extracted using DNase-treated RNeasy Micro or Mini kits according to cell number. To prevent cross-contamination, each cell subset was processed individually, whereas patient and healthy donor samples were processed jointly. TCRB sequences were amplified from cDNA with the immunoSEQ multiplex PCR, producing 87-bp fragments spanning the CDR3 region. Amplicons were sequenced on the Illumina HiSeq platform. Per the original workflow: PCR bias was computationally corrected using synthetic template baselines, reads within Hamming distance 2 were collapsed, and singletons that could not be merged were discarded. Reads were aligned to IMGT to assign V, D and J genes, CDR3 length, and insertions or deletions at six rearrangement sites. Within each subset, clonotype counts were normalized to the number of sorted cells before true diversity and Gini coefficients were calculated with the tcR R package. The overlap coefficient, calculated on TCRB nucleotide sequences, was used to measure repertoire sharing. Out-of-frame TCRB sequences from naive cells were analyzed as a proxy for the pre-selection repertoire. Held by TCRdb, this immuneACCESS table contains in-frame sequences only and omits some clones. Under half of the omission traces to an unresolved V gene where checked; the cause of the rest is unknown. The V and J calls and the clone size are those of that table, but D and trimming were determined from the DNA. The sample table holds around 450,000 clones, of which 10% to 12% were seen once. In total, the top ten clones hold about 0.042% of the sample.

The chain couples TRBV7-3 to TRBJ1-1; TRBD1 might be the D gene, on 5 matching bases. The clonotype originates from a woman between 18 and 30 years old in good health. Sample: naive CD4+ T cells from blood. Read against the paper, the sample's cell subset or site label means: true naive CD4+ T cells. Here is the DNA: TGTGCCAGCAGCTTAATCACAGGGAACACTGAAGCTTTCTTT. Translated, it reads CASSLITGNTEAFF.